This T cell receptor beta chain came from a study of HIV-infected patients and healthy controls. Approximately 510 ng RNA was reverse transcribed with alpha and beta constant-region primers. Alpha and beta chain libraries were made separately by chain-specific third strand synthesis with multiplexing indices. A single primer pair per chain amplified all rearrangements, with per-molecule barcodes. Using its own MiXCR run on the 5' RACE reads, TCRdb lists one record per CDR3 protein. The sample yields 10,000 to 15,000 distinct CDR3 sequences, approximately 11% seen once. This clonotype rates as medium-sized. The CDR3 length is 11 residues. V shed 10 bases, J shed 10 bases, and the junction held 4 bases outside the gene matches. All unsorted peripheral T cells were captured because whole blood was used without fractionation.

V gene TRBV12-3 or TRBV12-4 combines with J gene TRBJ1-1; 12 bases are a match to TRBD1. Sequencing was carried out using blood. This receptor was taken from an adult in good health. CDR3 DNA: TGTGCCACCGGGACAGGGGGCCGAGCTTTCTTT. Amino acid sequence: CATGTGGRAFF.